This T cell receptor (beta chain) was obtained from a study of molecular identifiers for immune sequencing clone quantification. TCRdb passed the PCR reads through MiXCR, listing each CDR3 protein once. The sample gives 97,000 or so distinct CDR3 sequences, roughly 26% of which show up once; 0.85% to 1% is in the top ten. On this clonotype itself: This sequence may be a read error, since a much larger clone differs from it by one base.

Based on a CD8+CD4-CCR7+CD45RA+ profile, naive CD8 T cells were sorted. Trimming took off 4 bases at V and 7 bases at J, with 15 bases between the two ends. The V gene's germline CDR1 is SGHRS and CDR2 YFSETQ. The CDR3 is made up of 14 amino acids. Sequencing was carried out using naive CD8+ T cells from blood, with Jurkat cell RNA spiked in. Subset given: FACS-sorted CD8+CD4-CCR7+CD45RA+ naive T cells. V and J are TRBV5-1 and TRBJ2-1; D perhaps matches TRBD2 (6 bases). The sequence was obtained from a human donor in good health. Some libraries in this study had Jurkat cell RNA spiked in. CDR3 nucleotide sequence: TGCGCCAGCAGCCTGGCTAGCGAGAGAAATGAGCAGTTCTTC. Amino acids: CASSLASERNEQFF.